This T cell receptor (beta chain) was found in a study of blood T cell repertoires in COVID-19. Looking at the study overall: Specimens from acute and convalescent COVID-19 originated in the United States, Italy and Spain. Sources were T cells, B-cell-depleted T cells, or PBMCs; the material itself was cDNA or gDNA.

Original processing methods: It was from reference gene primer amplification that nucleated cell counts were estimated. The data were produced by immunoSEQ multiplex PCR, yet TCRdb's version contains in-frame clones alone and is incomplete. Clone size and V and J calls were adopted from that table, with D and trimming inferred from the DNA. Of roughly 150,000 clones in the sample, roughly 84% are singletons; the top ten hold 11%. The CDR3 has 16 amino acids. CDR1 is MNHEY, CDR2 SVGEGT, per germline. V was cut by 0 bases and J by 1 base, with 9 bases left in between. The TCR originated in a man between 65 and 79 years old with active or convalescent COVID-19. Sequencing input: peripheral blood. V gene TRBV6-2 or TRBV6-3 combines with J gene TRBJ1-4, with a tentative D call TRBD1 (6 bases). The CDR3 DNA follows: TGTGCCAGCAGTTACTCGCAGGGGAGAACTAATGAAAAACTGTTTTTT. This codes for CASSYSQGRTNEKLFF.